This TCR beta chain was recovered during a study of T cell changes during pregnancy in multiple sclerosis. This table comes from immunoSEQ multiplex PCR, and its TCRdb copy is limited to in-frame clones, with some not included. The sample shows under 85,000 clones, 91% of them seen only once. This CDR3 is built from 14 residues. Per germline, CDR1 SGHRS and CDR2 YFSETQ. V lost 5 bases, J lost 1 base, and 6 bases stayed unmatched. Specimen: CD4+ T cells from peripheral blood mononuclear cells, collected in the third trimester of pregnancy. This rearrangement joins TRBV5-1 to TRBJ2-7; 7 bases are shared with TRBD1. The TCR was taken from a female donor in good health, enrolled as a control in a pregnancy study. Here the CDR3 DNA reads TGCGCCAGCAGTCCAACAGGGGAATCCTACGAGCAGTACTTC. This codes for CASSPTGESYEQYF.